These 10 T cell receptor beta chains were all obtained from the same sample, sequenced in a study of monozygotic twins with inflammatory bowel disease. TCRdb re-analyzed the 5' RACE reads; it lists each CDR3 protein once, without DNA. Its table records just over 300,000 distinct CDR3 sequences. Sequenced material: blood. The receptors here all came from a human donor with ulcerative colitis or Crohn's disease, or a healthy co-twin of an affected twin (not recorded which).

The chain combines TRBV5-4 with TRBJ1-1; TCRdb's assignment of TRBD1 cannot be checked, as there is no DNA. The V gene's germline CDR1 is SGHNT and CDR2 YYREEE (reference sequence). This CDR3 contains 15 residues. The CDR3 loop reads CASSLAGTGRAEAFF.

This chain links TRBV7-2 with TRBJ2-7. The CDR3 consists of 14 residues. Per the germline V gene, CDR1 is SGHTA and CDR2 is FQGNSA. CDR3: CASSVTEIRYEQYF.

V usage is TRBV4-3 and J usage is TRBJ2-7; TCRdb returns TRBD1, unconfirmable since there is no DNA. The CDR3 covers 15 residues. Germline V lookup: CDR1 LGHNA, CDR2 YSLEER. CDR3 protein: CASSQDEQGTYEQYF.

The chain carries TRBV30 and TRBJ2-1; the TRBD1 assignment by TCRdb is unverifiable without DNA. Germline CDR1 is GTSNPN and CDR2 is SVGIG (reference sequence). CDR3 length: 17 residues. The CDR3 loop is CAWSVTSGGSLMNEQFF.

The chain combines TRBV5-1 with TRBJ2-1; TCRdb designates TRBD1, a call that cannot be tested without DNA. The germline CDR1 and CDR2 sequences are SGHRS and YFSETQ. The CDR3 spans 16 residues. CDR3 sequence reads: CASSLEPGSSYNEQFF.

The chain combines TRBV3-1 with TRBJ2-2; TCRdb's D gene call, TRBD2, goes unchecked for lack of DNA. This CDR3 has 16 residues. Germline CDR1 reads LGHDT; CDR2 reads YNNKEL (reference sequence). CDR3 sequence reads: CASSQPVRGGAGELFF.

The chain links TRBV7-3 to TRBJ2-1; TCRdb's D gene call, TRBD1, goes unchecked for lack of DNA. The CDR3 has 17 amino acids. Germline V gene lookup returns CDR1 SGHTA and CDR2 FQGTGA. The CDR3 protein is CASSLTGQAVQANEQFF.

V usage is TRBV28 and J usage is TRBJ2-7. The CDR3 is 14 residues long. Germline CDR1 and CDR2: MDHEN and SYDVKM. The CDR3 sequence is CASISVNKIYEQYF.

The chain joins TRBV10-3 to TRBJ2-5; no DNA is available, so the TRBD1 call from TCRdb remains unchecked. The CDR3 sequence is 14 residues long. Germline-derived CDR1 and CDR2 are ENHRY and SYGVKD. CDR3 protein: CAISHGQPQETQYF.

The rearrangement links TRBV5-1 to TRBJ2-1; TCRdb names TRBD1, which stays unverified in the absence of DNA. Germline V lookup: CDR1 SGHRS, CDR2 YFSETQ. CDR3 length equals 14 residues. The CDR3 spells CASSQGDSYNEQFF.